The following is a T cell receptor (beta chain) sequence with its context. Germline CDR1 LNHDA, CDR2 SQIVND (reference sequence). Trimming stripped 6 bases from V and 0 bases from J, with 12 bases between. There are 15 residues in the CDR3. These data originate in a study of blood T cell repertoires in COVID-19. Whole-study context: Recovered status applied to Cohort 3 donors who had two consecutive negative PCRs. It also applied to those with clearance or with symptom resolution. From the United States, Italy and Spain came samples of acute and convalescent COVID-19. Sources were T cells, B-cell-depleted T cells, or PBMCs; the material itself was cDNA or gDNA.

In the authors' workflow: The assay estimated nucleated cells by amplifying reference gene primers. Data came from immunoSEQ multiplex PCR; TCRdb stores just in-frame clones and leaves some out. V, J and clone size reflect that table, while D and trimming were determined from the DNA. The sample includes 200,000 to 250,000 clones, approximately 87% of them seen just once. J is TRBJ1-3 and V is TRBV19, with D possibly matching TRBD1 (6 bases). The sequencing input was PBMCs or T cells enriched from blood (not recorded which). The TCR originated in a woman aged 45-65 years in a cohort exposed to, infected with or recovered from COVID-19 (not recorded which). In DNA form, the CDR3 reads TGTGCCAGTAGGATCCCGGACAGCTCTGGAAACACCATATATTTT. Translated: CASRIPDSSGNTIYF.